The 14 T cell receptor beta chains presented below share a single source sample, sequenced in a study of T cells in Graves' hyperthyroidism and ophthalmopathy. The investigators amplified TCR beta CDR3 regions from RNA transcripts. TCR CDR3 regions were first amplified by RT-PCR with HTBI primers. TCRdb processed the multiplex PCR reads anew with MiXCR; each CDR3 protein has one entry. The profile covers a few hundred thousand distinct CDR3 sequences, with 13% to 15% appearing a single time and approximately 19% taken by the ten largest. Sequencing was done on a sample of blood. Receptors originate from a woman aged 60-75 years with Graves' ophthalmopathy.

The chain has TRBV18 and TRBJ1-5, with D perhaps TRBD1 (5 bases). The end of the DNA fits TRBJ2-3 better, so the J call may be wrong. There are 13 residues in the CDR3. The germline CDR1 and CDR2 sequences are KGHSH and LQKENI. The CDR3, as DNA: TGTGCCAGCTCAAAAGGGGTTCAGCAGCCCCAGTATTTT. As protein: CASSKGVQQPQYF.

This clonotype was counted at least ten times. The rearrangement uses TRBV4-1 and TRBJ1-6; a possible D gene is TRBD1 (5 bases). There are 16 residues in the CDR3. V lost 4 bases and J 7 bases, leaving 17 bases between the germline ends. In germline, CDR1 is MGHRA, CDR2 YSYEKL. This chain's CDR3 is CASSLDRQGRNSPLHF. The DNA of the CDR3 is TGCGCCAGCAGCCTCGATCGGCAGGGTAGGAATTCACCCCTCCACTTT.

This clonotype was counted a few times. V is TRBV20-1 and J is TRBJ2-2; 7 nucleotides match TRBD2. CDR1 is DFQATT and CDR2 is SNEGSKA in the germline V gene (reference sequence). Trimming cost V 6 bases and J 0 bases; bases outside gene matches: 7. CDR3 length: 15 amino acids. The DNA of the CDR3 is TGCAGTGCCGATGGACTAGGATCGAACACCGGGGAGCTGTTTTTT. Translated: CSADGLGSNTGELFF.

This clonotype was counted ten times or more. The V gene is TRBV14, the J gene TRBJ2-3; D perhaps matches TRBD1 (5 bases). Trimming removed 6 bases from V and 0 bases from J, with 13 bases in between. The CDR3 is made up of 15 amino acids. Germline lookup yields CDR1 SGHDN and CDR2 FVKESK. The CDR3 bases are TGTGCCAGCAGTCAGGTCGACAGTAGCACAGATACGCAGTATTTT. Its translation is CASSQVDSSTDTQYF.

The genes are TRBV4-1 and TRBJ2-1; D might be TRBD1 (6 bases). Germline assignment: CDR1 MGHRA and CDR2 YSYEKL. The CDR3 contains 14 residues. Trimming removed 3 bases from V and 2 bases from J, with 8 bases in between. CDR3 sequence reads: CASSHRDTYNEQFF. The CDR3 DNA reads TGCGCCAGCAGCCATCGGGACACCTACAATGAGCAGTTCTTC.

This clonotype was found a few times. The chain carries TRBV4-1 and TRBJ2-3, with 9 positions matching TRBD2. V shed 3 bases and J 1 base; nucleotides not matched to a gene: 2. The CDR3 has 15 residues. Germline V gene sequence: CDR1 MGHRA, CDR2 YSYEKL. CDR3 sequence: CASSHSSGGTDTQYF. The CDR3 nucleotides are TGCGCCAGCAGCCATTCTAGCGGGGGCACAGATACGCAGTATTTT.

This clonotype was recorded many times. This chain links TRBV10-3 with TRBJ2-1, with 12 bases lining up with TRBD2. The CDR3 length is 13 residues. Germline V gives CDR1 ENHRY, CDR2 SYGVKD. The V segment lost 7 bases and the J segment 7 bases; nucleotides outside the gene matches: 2. The CDR3 is CAITGTSGNEQFF. CDR3 sequence (DNA): TGTGCCATCACCGGGACTAGCGGGAATGAGCAGTTCTTC.

This clonotype was counted at least ten times. This chain links TRBV18 with TRBJ2-1; D is perhaps TRBD1 or TRBD2 (5 bases each). The CDR3 sequence is 13 residues long. V lost 4 bases and J lost 9, with 13 bases in between. Germline values: CDR1 KGHSH, CDR2 LQKENI. The CDR3 DNA sequence: TGTGCCAGCTCACTCCGGGGCCGACTTGAGCAGTTCTTC. Amino acid sequence: CASSLRGRLEQFF.

This clonotype has at least ten counts. The V gene is TRBV7-3, the J gene TRBJ2-1; the D gene is possibly TRBD2 (5 bases). From germline, CDR1 is SGHTA and CDR2 FQGTGA. Trimming removed 5 bases from V and 0 bases from J, with 17 bases in between. The CDR3 totals 17 residues. CDR3 bases: TGTGCCAGCAGCCTACGGACTCAAACCTCCTCCTACAATGAGCAGTTCTTC. Protein: CASSLRTQTSSYNEQFF.

Many counts were recorded for this clonotype. This rearrangement joins TRBV12-3 or TRBV12-4 to TRBJ2-7, with 11 positions matching TRBD2. This CDR3 has 14 amino acids. V shed 5 bases and J 9 bases; nucleotides not matched to a gene: 9. The CDR3 sequence: CASSGASGRNGQYF. Written as DNA, the CDR3 is TGTGCCAGCAGTGGGGCTAGCGGGAGGAACGGGCAGTACTTC.

In this sample, this clonotype turned up many times. CDR3 amino acids: CASSEQARAKNIQYF. The CDR3 DNA reads as TGTGCCAGCAGTGAACAGGCAAGAGCCAAAAACATTCAGTACTTC. This chain uses TRBV2 with TRBJ2-4, with D unclear. The V end lost 2 bases, the J end lost 0 bases, and 8 bases lay between the germline ends. The length of the CDR3 is 15 residues. The germline V gene encodes CDR1 SNHLY and CDR2 FYNNEI.

This clonotype was seen many times. V is TRBV20-1 and J is TRBJ2-7; 10 bases map to TRBD1. V dropped 3 bases and J dropped 5; count of bases not matched to a gene: 7. The CDR3 consists of 14 residues. CDR1 and CDR2 from the germline V gene are DFQATT and SNEGSKA (reference sequence). The CDR3 bases are TGCAGTGCTAGGGCCGGGACAGGGGTGAACGAGCAGTACTTC. This encodes CSARAGTGVNEQYF.

This clonotype was counted many times. The chain recombines TRBV11-2 with TRBJ1-1, with D possibly TRBD1 on 5 matching bases. CDR1 SGHAT and CDR2 FQNNGV come from the germline V gene. The CDR3 consists of 15 residues. Trimming removed 4 bases from V and 4 bases from J, with 16 bases in between. CDR3 region: CASSSPGARGTEAFF. As DNA, the CDR3 is TGTGCCAGCAGCTCCCCCGGGGCAAGAGGCACTGAAGCTTTCTTT.

This rearrangement joins TRBV27 to TRBJ1-2; no reliable D call. CDR1 is MNHEY, CDR2 SMNVEV, per germline (reference sequence). The CDR3 loop spans 14 amino acids. With 11 bases removed from V and 8 bases from J, the gap between germline ends came to 24 bases. In nucleotides, the CDR3 is TGTGCCTCCTCTCGGAGCGGTGGATCGGAGGGCTACACCTTC. Its protein product is CASSRSGGSEGYTF.